This T cell receptor (beta chain) appears in the sequencing data of a study of T cell responses to AZD1222 COVID-19 vaccine. Germline CDR1 is LGHDT and CDR2 is YNNKEL (reference sequence). The V end lost 1 base, the J end lost 5 bases, and 3 bases lay between the germline ends. The CDR3 totals 12 residues. Study-wide points: The study identified only six AZD1222 recipients as seropositive at baseline. Spike-specific TCR breadth and depth both grew after two AZD1222 doses. Clonal diversity was possibly underestimated, and the donors were mostly white British, with more females.

In regard to this clone: What it binds is not known.

Produced via immunoSEQ multiplex PCR; TCRdb's table is partial and in-frame only. This table holds over 85,000 clones, almost 90% found once. The specimen comprised peripheral blood, sampled on day 0 of AZD1222 vaccination. The receptor was isolated from an adult in good health. This sequence joins TRBV3-1 (or the pseudogene TRBV3-2) and TRBJ2-1; D is ambiguous. The chain's CDR3 is CASSQVNNEQFF. The CDR3 nucleotides read TGTGCCAGCAGCCAAGTAAACAATGAGCAGTTCTTC.